This TCR beta chain came from a study of blood T cell repertoires in COVID-19. Overall study: From the United States, Italy and Spain came samples of acute and convalescent COVID-19.

Some clones are missing from TCRdb's copy, which holds only in-frame ones; the method was immunoSEQ multiplex PCR. The sample consists of about 98,000 clones, around 90% of them appearing once. CDR3 size: 13 residues. V lost 8 bases, J lost 6 bases, and 13 bases lay in between. The germline V gene encodes CDR1 LGHDT and CDR2 YNNKEL (reference sequence). The clonotype comes from a man in his fifties or sixties with active COVID-19. The chain employs TRBV3-1 (or the pseudogene TRBV3-2) and TRBJ2-2, with a weak D call TRBD1 (6 bases). Sequencing was performed on peripheral blood. In DNA, the CDR3 is TGTGCCAGCCAGGGGTTTCAGTCCGGGGAGCTGTTTTTT. Translating it yields CASQGFQSGELFF.